Listed below are T cell receptor beta chains from one sample, sequenced in a study of CD8 T cells in Susac syndrome. From the immunoSEQ multiplex PCR reads, TCRdb called clonotypes with MiXCR, one entry per CDR3 protein. The table has 100,000 to 110,000 distinct CDR3 sequences, 95% seen once. The sequenced sample consisted of CD8+ T cells from PBMCs. These receptors all come from a human donor with Susac syndrome. CDR3s include the opening cysteine and the closing phenylalanine or tryptophan. Each record gives: J gene, D gene, clone size, V gene, CDR3 DNA, CDR3 protein. A D gene is named only where the DNA matches it firmly. Clone size is stated in some rows and not others, as once, few, many or a class when expanded.

j_gene: TRBJ1-1; d_gene: TRBD1; abundance: NA; v_gene: TRBV3-1; CDR3nt: TGTGCCAGCAGCCCCGGGACAGCACGTATGAACACTGAAGCTTTCTTT; CDR3aa: CASSPGTARMNTEAFF
j_gene: TRBJ2-3; d_gene: TRBD1; abundance: NA; v_gene: TRBV6-5; CDR3nt: TGTGCCAGCAGTTACGGGCTCGTGCTCGCAGGACAGGGTAGAGATACGCAGTATTTT; CDR3aa: CASSYGLVLAGQGRDTQYF
j_gene: TRBJ1-2; d_gene: NA; abundance: once; v_gene: TRBV20-1; CDR3nt: TGCAGTGCTACGACAGAACCTAACTATGGCTACACCTTC; CDR3aa: CSATTEPNYGYTF
j_gene: TRBJ2-1; d_gene: TRBD2; abundance: NA; v_gene: TRBV5-1; CDR3nt: TGCGCCAGCAGACCCACGGGAGGGGGCTACAATGAGCAGTTCTTC; CDR3aa: CASRPTGGGYNEQFF
j_gene: TRBJ2-2; d_gene: TRBD2; abundance: NA; v_gene: TRBV20-1; CDR3nt: TGCAGTGCTCCCCGGCCGGGGGGTTTAGGCACCGGGGAGCTGTTTTTT; CDR3aa: CSAPRPGGLGTGELFF
j_gene: TRBJ2-5; d_gene: NA; abundance: once; v_gene: TRBV15; CDR3nt: TGTGCCACCAGCAGAGTTAACAGGGTGGAGACCCAGTACTTC; CDR3aa: CATSRVNRVETQYF
j_gene: TRBJ2-5; d_gene: NA; abundance: NA; v_gene: TRBV29-1; CDR3nt: TGCAGCGTTGAGACAGGATCGAAGACCCAGTACTTC; CDR3aa: CSVETGSKTQYF
j_gene: TRBJ2-5; d_gene: TRBD2; abundance: once; v_gene: TRBV4-1; CDR3nt: TGCGCCAGCAGCCAATCCGGGACTAGCGGACGCCAAGAGACCCAGTACTTC; CDR3aa: CASSQSGTSGRQETQYF
j_gene: TRBJ2-3; d_gene: NA; abundance: once; v_gene: TRBV4-1; CDR3nt: TGCGCCAGCAGCCAGACTAGCACAGATACGCAGTATTTT; CDR3aa: CASSQTSTDTQYF
j_gene: TRBJ2-1; d_gene: TRBD1; abundance: once; v_gene: TRBV9; CDR3nt: TGTGCCAGCAGCGCTTTGGACAGGGGGGATGAGCAGTTCTTC; CDR3aa: CASSALDRGDEQFF
j_gene: TRBJ2-2; d_gene: NA; abundance: NA; v_gene: TRBV9; CDR3nt: TGTGCCAGCAGCGTAGTTTACGGGGAGCTGTTTTTT; CDR3aa: CASSVVYGELFF
j_gene: TRBJ1-1; d_gene: TRBD1; abundance: NA; v_gene: TRBV20-1; CDR3nt: TGCAGTGCTAGAGATTTCCATCGTGGGACAGGGTTGAACACTGAAGCTTTCTTT; CDR3aa: CSARDFHRGTGLNTEAFF
j_gene: TRBJ2-7; d_gene: TRBD1; abundance: NA; v_gene: TRBV29-1; CDR3nt: TGCAGCGTTGAGTCCGGGACAGGGGCCTCCGAGCAGTACTTC; CDR3aa: CSVESGTGASEQYF
j_gene: TRBJ2-7; d_gene: NA; abundance: NA; v_gene: TRBV5-1; CDR3nt: TGCGCCAGCAGTCGGGACGGTACCTACGAGCAGTACTTC; CDR3aa: CASSRDGTYEQYF
j_gene: TRBJ1-2; d_gene: NA; abundance: NA; v_gene: TRBV24-1; CDR3nt: TGTGCCACCAGTGAGGGGATAAACTATGGCTACACCTTC; CDR3aa: CATSEGINYGYTF
j_gene: TRBJ1-4; d_gene: NA; abundance: NA; v_gene: TRBV2; CDR3nt: TGTGCCAGCAATGAACAGGGAGAATCGGAAAAACTGTTTTTT; CDR3aa: CASNEQGESEKLFF
j_gene: TRBJ1-2; d_gene: NA; abundance: NA; v_gene: TRBV9; CDR3nt: TGTGCCAGCAGCGTAGTCGATAGGATGGGCGTTGGAGGCTACACCTTC; CDR3aa: CASSVVDRMGVGGYTF
j_gene: TRBJ1-1; d_gene: TRBD1; abundance: NA; v_gene: TRBV5-1; CDR3nt: TGCGCCAGCAGCCCGGACAGGGGGGGGATGAACACTGAAGCTTTCTTT; CDR3aa: CASSPDRGGMNTEAFF
j_gene: TRBJ2-5; d_gene: NA; abundance: NA; v_gene: TRBV20-1; CDR3nt: TGCAGTGCTAGAGATGCGAGGCTCCCGGAGACCCAGTACTTC; CDR3aa: CSARDARLPETQYF
j_gene: TRBJ2-5; d_gene: NA; abundance: once; v_gene: TRBV7-9; CDR3nt: TGTGCCAGCAGCCATAGGGGCGGTGCGGGGACCCAGTACTTC; CDR3aa: CASSHRGGAGTQYF
j_gene: TRBJ1-1; d_gene: NA; abundance: NA; v_gene: TRBV29-1; CDR3nt: TGCAGCGTTGAGCCTCGGGGCCTGAACACTGAAGCTTTCTTT; CDR3aa: CSVEPRGLNTEAFF
j_gene: TRBJ1-2; d_gene: NA; abundance: NA; v_gene: TRBV14; CDR3nt: TGTGCCAGCAGCCAAGCCCACAGCAGGAGGGACTATGGCTACACCTTC; CDR3aa: CASSQAHSRRDYGYTF
j_gene: TRBJ1-4; d_gene: NA; abundance: NA; v_gene: TRBV20-1; CDR3nt: TGCAGTGCCTTCCGGGGAACTAATGAAAAACTGTTTTTT; CDR3aa: CSAFRGTNEKLFF
j_gene: TRBJ2-7; d_gene: NA; abundance: NA; v_gene: TRBV12-3/TRBV12-4; CDR3nt: TGTGCCAGCAGTGAGCAAGGGGGGCTCGAGCAGTACTTC; CDR3aa: CASSEQGGLEQYF
j_gene: TRBJ2-5; d_gene: NA; abundance: once; v_gene: TRBV6-5; CDR3nt: TGTGCCAGCGGACATAGTGGTTCGGAAGAGACCCAGTACTTC; CDR3aa: CASGHSGSEETQYF
j_gene: TRBJ2-1; d_gene: NA; abundance: NA; v_gene: TRBV6-2/TRBV6-3; CDR3nt: TGTGCCAGCAGTTATGAGGACTCCTACAATGAGCAGTTCTTC; CDR3aa: CASSYEDSYNEQFF
j_gene: TRBJ2-7; d_gene: NA; abundance: NA; v_gene: TRBV4-1; CDR3nt: TGCGCCAGCAGCCGCCTTCCGGTTTTGAAGGGATACGAGCAGTACTTC; CDR3aa: CASSRLPVLKGYEQYF
j_gene: TRBJ2-3; d_gene: NA; abundance: once; v_gene: TRBV5-4; CDR3nt: TGTGCCAGCAGCTTGGTCGGCACAGATACGCAGTATTTT; CDR3aa: CASSLVGTDTQYF
j_gene: TRBJ2-5; d_gene: TRBD1; abundance: NA; v_gene: TRBV12-3/TRBV12-4; CDR3nt: TGTGCCAGCAGTTTCGATCAGGACAGGAGGAGAGAGACCCAGTACTTC; CDR3aa: CASSFDQDRRRETQYF
j_gene: TRBJ1-5; d_gene: NA; abundance: NA; v_gene: TRBV9; CDR3nt: TGTGCCAGCAGACCGGGACGGCCGTTCTATAGCAATCAGCCCCAGCATTTT; CDR3aa: CASRPGRPFYSNQPQHF
j_gene: TRBJ2-7; d_gene: TRBD2; abundance: NA; v_gene: TRBV28; CDR3nt: TGTGCCAGCAGTTTACGCGCTAGCGGGAGACACGAGCAGTACTTC; CDR3aa: CASSLRASGRHEQYF
j_gene: TRBJ2-3; d_gene: NA; abundance: NA; v_gene: TRBV18; CDR3nt: TGTGCCAGCTCCCCGGAGGCGGGCAGCACAGATACGCAGTATTTT; CDR3aa: CASSPEAGSTDTQYF
j_gene: TRBJ2-7; d_gene: NA; abundance: NA; v_gene: TRBV6-5; CDR3nt: TGTGCCAGCAGTTACTCGAGCGGGCCCAGCGAGCAGTACTTC; CDR3aa: CASSYSSGPSEQYF
j_gene: TRBJ2-7; d_gene: NA; abundance: NA; v_gene: TRBV27; CDR3nt: TGTGCCAGCAGAACACAGGGCTACGAGCAGTACTTC; CDR3aa: CASRTQGYEQYF
j_gene: TRBJ1-2; d_gene: NA; abundance: NA; v_gene: TRBV27; CDR3nt: TGTGCCAGCAGTTTAAGTGGGGGGACTGGATTAGGTGGCTACACCTTC; CDR3aa: CASSLSGGTGLGGYTF
j_gene: TRBJ1-4; d_gene: NA; abundance: once; v_gene: TRBV3-1; CDR3nt: TGTGCCAGCAGTCCGGGACTCCAGAATGAAAAACTGTTTTTT; CDR3aa: CASSPGLQNEKLFF
j_gene: TRBJ2-3; d_gene: TRBD2; abundance: NA; v_gene: TRBV6-5; CDR3nt: TGTGCCAGCAGTTACGGGTTAGCGGGAGATACGCAGTATTTT; CDR3aa: CASSYGLAGDTQYF
j_gene: TRBJ2-1; d_gene: NA; abundance: NA; v_gene: TRBV29-1; CDR3nt: TGCAGCGTTGAAACGGGAGAGTCCTACAATGAGCAGTTCTTC; CDR3aa: CSVETGESYNEQFF